Following are 32 T cell receptor beta chains from one sample sequenced in a study of beta chain features in type 1 diabetes. Study conclusions and caveats: All four CD4+ subsets from Type 1 diabetes patients carried moderately but significantly shorter TCRB CDR3s.

Expressed TCRB transcripts got sequenced, as all isolated RNA was reverse transcribed. Libraries were prepared by immunoSEQ multiplex PCR; TCRdb keeps only in-frame clonotypes and omits some of them. In the table there are roughly 340,000 clones, around an eighth of which are singletons. Their cognate antigens are unknown. The specimen sequenced was naive CD4+ T cells from blood. The receptors originated from a woman aged 18-29 years with type 1 diabetes.

The genes are TRBV18 and TRBJ1-2; D is perhaps TRBD1 (5 bases). V lost 2 bases, J lost 2 bases, and 18 bases lay in between. CDR3 length equals 17 residues. CDR1 and CDR2 from the germline V gene are KGHSH and LQKENI. CDR3 amino acids: CASSPSAVGPENYGYTF. The CDR3 region has the DNA TGTGCCAGCTCACCAAGCGCTGTGGGGCCTGAGAACTATGGCTACACCTTC. The full variable domain, rest sourced from reference TRBV18 and TRBJ1-2, is NAGVMQNPRHLVRRRGQEARLRCSPMKGHSHVYWYRQLPEEGLKFMVYLQKENIIDESGMPKERFSAEFPKEGPSILRIQQVVRGDSAAYFCASSPSAVGPENYGYTFGSGTRLTVV.

This clone was counted only a few times. The rearrangement uses TRBV12-5 and TRBJ2-1; 10 positions match TRBD2. Germline CDR1 and CDR2: LGHNT and FRNRAP. The CDR3 is 16 amino acids. Trimming at V came to 1 base and at J to 2 bases, leaving 2 bases not matched to a gene. CDR3 sequence: CASGLGGTSAYNEQFF. The CDR3 DNA reads TGTGCTAGTGGTTTGGGCGGGACTAGCGCCTACAATGAGCAGTTCTTC.

This clone was detected a few times. The rearrangement links TRBV28 to TRBJ2-7; 11 bases agree with TRBD2. After removal of 4 bases from V and 1 base from J, the junction contained 3 bases not matched to a gene. The CDR3 totals 15 residues. The germline V gene has CDR1 MDHEN and CDR2 SYDVKM. In DNA form, the CDR3 reads TGTGCCAGCAGTTCCGGACTAGCGGGTTCCTACGAGCAGTACTTC. This codes for CASSSGLAGSYEQYF.

V usage is TRBV25-1 and J usage is TRBJ2-5; the match to TRBD2 covers 9 bases. After removal of 2 bases from V and 4 bases from J, the junction contained 8 bases not matched to a gene. The CDR3 runs 16 residues. The V gene's germline CDR1 is MGHDK and CDR2 SYGVNS. CDR3 DNA: TGTGCCAGCAGTGAACCTAGCGGGACCTCTTCAGAGACCCAGTACTTC. Protein product: CASSEPSGTSSETQYF.

This clone was found a few times. This sequence joins TRBV18 and TRBJ2-7; 7 bases agree with TRBD1. V lost 4 bases to trimming and J lost 4 bases; unmatched junction nucleotides: 7. Germline CDR1 is KGHSH and CDR2 is LQKENI. CDR3 length equals 14 residues. The CDR3 DNA reads TGTGCCAGCTCACGCACTGGGGGACAGTACGAGCAGTACGTC. Amino acid sequence: CASSRTGGQYEQYV.

In this sample, this clone turned up a few times. This chain uses TRBV9 with TRBJ2-1, with 8 bases that match TRBD1. V lost 3 bases and J lost 3; bases outside the gene matches: 8. The CDR3 is 16 amino acids. The germline CDR1 and CDR2 sequences are SGDLS and YYNGEE. DNA for the CDR3: TGTGCCAGCAGCGAGTACGGGACAGGAGGCTACAATGAGCAGTTCTTC. This sequence encodes CASSEYGTGGYNEQFF.

This clone was found a few times. J is TRBJ2-3 and V is TRBV7-2; TRBD2 matches 10 bases. CDR3 length: 15 amino acids. Germline lookup yields CDR1 SGHTA and CDR2 FQGNSA. The J segment lost 2 bases and the V segment lost 4 bases, leaving 3 bases of the junction unmatched. CDR3 nucleotide sequence: TGTGCCAGCAGCTCGGGACTAGCGTTCACAGATACGCAGTATTTT. Translated, it gives CASSSGLAFTDTQYF.

This clone was seen only a few times. The chain has TRBV7-8 and TRBJ1-2, with a tentative D call TRBD1 (5 bases). CDR3 length: 15 amino acids. Deletions cut 5 bases from V and 2 bases from J, with 15 bases between. Germline V CDR1 and CDR2: SGHVS, FQNEAQ. In nucleotides, the CDR3 is TGTGCCAGCAGCCTCCTCGGGGGAGTCAACTATGGCTACACCTTC. Translation: CASSLLGGVNYGYTF.

The chain recombines TRBV25-1 with TRBJ2-1, with 11 bases lining up with TRBD2. V was clipped by 8 bases and J by 7 bases; unmatched bases: 13. Per germline, CDR1 MGHDK and CDR2 SYGVNS. The CDR3 length is 16 residues. CDR3 bases: TGTGCCAGCTCCCCTCTTGGATTAGCGGGAGGGAATGAGCAGTTCTTC. It specifies CASSPLGLAGGNEQFF. Complete variable domain (other parts from reference TRBV25-1 and TRBJ2-1): EADIYQTPRYLVIGTGKKITLECSQTMGHDKMYWYQQDPGMELHLIHYSYGVNSTEKGDLSSESTVSRIRTEHFPLTLESARPSHTSQYLCASSPLGLAGGNEQFFGPGTRLTVL.

The sample holds a few counts of this clone. The rearrangement links TRBV23-1 to TRBJ1-4; D gene uncertain. TRBV23-1 belongs to the ORF category, with a function that is uncertain. Trimming pared 4 bases from V and 10 bases from J, leaving 13 bases between. The CDR3 length is 13 residues. The CDR3 DNA sequence: TGCGCCAGCAGTCCACGGTTCTTCGGAAAACTGTTTTTT. The encoded protein is CASSPRFFGKLFF.

This clone was recorded a few times. The chain couples TRBV29-1 to TRBJ2-1; maybe TRBD1 (6 bases). Trimming shortened V by 7 bases and J by 9 bases, and 22 bases separated the two germline ends. The CDR3 is 14 amino acids. Per germline, CDR1 SQVTM and CDR2 ANQGSEA. The CDR3 reads CSAMVEGVGGEQFF. The CDR3 DNA follows: TGCAGCGCTATGGTCGAGGGGGTAGGCGGTGAGCAGTTCTTC.

This clone was observed a handful of times. V is TRBV10-3 and J is TRBJ2-3, with a tentative D call TRBD1 (6 bases). Per germline, CDR1 ENHRY and CDR2 SYGVKD. This CDR3 has 15 amino acids. Deletions cut 8 bases from V and 1 base from J, with 16 bases between. The CDR3 sequence is CAIGTGSVGTDTQYF. The CDR3 DNA reads TGTGCCATCGGAACAGGGTCAGTGGGCACAGATACGCAGTATTTT.

The chain couples TRBV6-5 to TRBJ2-1; TRBD2 matches 11 bases. The CDR3 is 12 residues long. Trimming at V came to 5 bases and at J to 12 bases, leaving 3 bases not matched to a gene. The germline CDR1 and CDR2 sequences are MNHEY and SVGAGI. CDR3 protein: CASSGTSGPQFF. In nucleotides, the CDR3 is TGTGCCAGCAGTGGGACTAGCGGACCGCAGTTCTTC.

This clone was observed a few times. Other DNA sequences within the sample encode an identical CDR3. The rearrangement links TRBV7-2 to TRBJ1-2; D perhaps matches TRBD1 (6 bases). V was cut by 3 bases and J by 3 bases, with 8 bases left in between. The CDR3 runs 13 residues. CDR1 SGHTA and CDR2 FQGNSA come from the germline V gene. CDR3 loop: CASSFRGDYGYTF. The CDR3 DNA sequence: TGTGCCAGCAGCTTCAGGGGTGACTATGGCTACACCTTC.

The V call is TRBV2, the J call TRBJ2-6, with D maybe TRBD1 (6 bases). The CDR3 runs to 16 residues. Trimming cost V 8 bases and J 0 bases, with 14 bases left between them. CDR1 SNHLY and CDR2 FYNNEI come from the germline V gene. CDR3 sequence: CASSQQGTSGANVLTF. The CDR3 DNA reads as TGTGCCAGCTCGCAGCAGGGGACCTCTGGGGCCAACGTCCTGACTTTC.

The chain recombines TRBV5-1 with TRBJ1-1; D might be TRBD1 (5 bases). Trimming stripped 4 bases from V and 5 bases from J, with 18 bases between. The germline V gene has CDR1 SGHRS and CDR2 YFSETQ. The CDR3 contains 15 residues. In DNA form, the CDR3 reads TGCGCCAGCAGCCTGCTGGGGCAGGGCGAGACTGAAGCTTTCTTT. Translating gives CASSLLGQGETEAFF.

Only a few counts were recorded for this clone. The chain has TRBV5-6 and TRBJ2-1, with 12 bases that match TRBD2. CDR1 SGHDT and CDR2 YYEEEE come from the germline V gene. Trimming at V came to 3 bases and at J to 7 bases, leaving 11 bases not matched to a gene. This CDR3 contains 17 residues. CDR3 DNA sequence: TGTGCCAGCAGCTCCCGGACTAGCGGGAAGGAAGGGAATGAGCAGTTCTTC. Translation: CASSSRTSGKEGNEQFF.

The CDR3 region is CASSPRTGVNTGELFF. The CDR3 DNA reads as TGTGCCAGCAGCCCCCGGACAGGGGTTAACACCGGGGAGCTGTTTTTT. This sequence joins TRBV7-9 and TRBJ2-2; 9 bases fit TRBD1. The V and J ends lost 5 bases and 2 bases, in that order; junction bases with no gene match: 6. Germline V gene data show CDR1 as SEHNR and CDR2 as FQNEAQ (reference sequence). The CDR3 has 16 residues.

There are a few counts of this clone. J is TRBJ1-4 and V is TRBV11-2; D call uncertain. Germline lookup yields CDR1 SGHAT and CDR2 FQNNGV. This CDR3 contains 14 residues. The ends were cut back, 4 bases at V and 8 bases at J, with 14 bases in the middle. The CDR3 reads CASSSEGLGEKLFF. In DNA form, the CDR3 reads TGTGCCAGCAGCTCTGAAGGTTTGGGCGAAAAACTGTTTTTT.

This clone was counted between two and nine times. The chain has TRBV5-4 and TRBJ2-5, with D possibly TRBD2 on 6 matching bases. Germline V lookup: CDR1 SGHNT, CDR2 YYREEE (reference sequence). Trimming took off 2 bases at V and 0 bases at J, with 14 bases between the two ends. The CDR3 spans 16 residues. CDR3 residues: CASSFGGGRNQETQYF. The DNA of the CDR3 is TGTGCCAGCAGCTTCGGGGGAGGCAGGAACCAAGAGACCCAGTACTTC.

The chain carries TRBV5-1 and TRBJ1-2; 9 bases fit TRBD1. V lost 4 bases, J lost 5 bases, and 6 bases stayed unmatched. The germline V gene encodes CDR1 SGHRS and CDR2 YFSETQ. This CDR3 is 14 amino acids long. The chain's CDR3 is CASSPGQGEYGYTF. The CDR3 nucleotides read TGCGCCAGCAGCCCGGGACAGGGAGAGTATGGCTACACCTTC.

The V call is TRBV5-6, the J call TRBJ2-7; the match to TRBD2 covers 7 bases. Germline assignment: CDR1 SGHDT and CDR2 YYEEEE. With 5 bases clipped from V and 5 bases from J, the junction kept 13 bases outside the gene matches. The CDR3 has 15 amino acids. The CDR3 region is CASRGRSGKSHEQYF. The CDR3 DNA reads TGTGCCAGCAGAGGTAGGAGCGGGAAGAGCCACGAGCAGTACTTC.

This clone was recorded a few times. The DNA for the CDR3 is TGTGCCAGCAGCCGAGAAACTAGCGGTGACGAGACCCAGTACTTC. Translation: CASSRETSGDETQYF. The rearrangement links TRBV14 to TRBJ2-5; 8 bases map to TRBD2. V lost 4 bases, J lost 5 bases, and 9 bases stayed unmatched. CDR1 is SGHDN, CDR2 FVKESK, per germline. This CDR3 spans 15 amino acids.

The rearrangement links TRBV19 to TRBJ2-1; the match to TRBD2 covers 8 bases. CDR1 is LNHDA and CDR2 is SQIVND in the germline V gene (reference sequence). Trimming cost V 8 bases and J 2 bases; bases outside gene matches: 5. The CDR3 is 14 amino acids. The CDR3 sequence: CASAAGVPYNEQFF. The CDR3, as DNA: TGTGCCAGTGCAGCGGGAGTACCCTACAATGAGCAGTTCTTC.

The rearrangement joins TRBV28 to TRBJ2-4; 9 positions match TRBD2. The length of the CDR3 is 19 residues. The germline V gene encodes CDR1 MDHEN and CDR2 SYDVKM. J lost 1 base, V lost 6 bases, and 16 bases had no gene match. CDR3 DNA sequence: TGTGCCAGCAGCCACACTAAGGGGACTAGCTATGCGGCCAAAAACATTCAGTACTTC. Protein: CASSHTKGTSYAAKNIQYF.

This clone was found a few times. This chain uses TRBV12-5 with TRBJ2-7; D not resolved. The CDR3 has 12 amino acids. Germline lookup yields CDR1 LGHNT and CDR2 FRNRAP. V was clipped by 5 bases and J by 2 bases, with 7 bases between them. The CDR3 here is CASGGLTYEQYF. The CDR3 region has the DNA TGTGCTAGTGGTGGCCTTACCTACGAGCAGTACTTC.

This clone has just a few counts. Other DNA sequences within the sample encode an identical CDR3. This chain uses TRBV5-1 with TRBJ2-2, with 8 bases matching TRBD1. Germline CDR1 and CDR2: SGHRS and YFSETQ. There are 15 residues in the CDR3. J was trimmed by 5 bases and V by 4 bases; bases with no gene match: 7. This CDR3 is CASSPGQGWTGELFF. The CDR3 bases are TGCGCCAGCAGCCCAGGACAGGGATGGACCGGGGAGCTGTTTTTT.

The genes are TRBV2 and TRBJ2-7, with D maybe TRBD2 (6 bases). Looked up from germline, CDR1 is SNHLY and CDR2 is FYNNEI. This CDR3 is built from 11 residues. The V gene lost 6 bases and the J gene lost 9 bases, with 12 bases spanning the gap. The CDR3 loop reads CASRGEAVQYF. CDR3 coding DNA: TGTGCCAGCAGGGGGGAGGCTGTGCAGTACTTC. Using reference TRBV2 and TRBJ2-7 for the parts outside the CDR3, the full variable domain is EPEVTQTPSHQVTQMGQEVILRCVPISNHLYFYWYRQILGQKVEFLVSFYNNEISEKSEIFDDQFSVERPDGSNFTLKIRSTKLEDSAMYFCASRGEAVQYFGPGTRLTVT.

This clone showed up just a few times. In DNA form, the CDR3 reads TGTGCCAGCAGCCTCGACAGGGGTGCACGGGAGACCCAGTACTTC. Residues: CASSLDRGARETQYF. The chain recombines TRBV7-2 with TRBJ2-5, with 8 nucleotides matching TRBD1. Germline-derived CDR1 and CDR2 are SGHTA and FQGNSA. The V gene end was trimmed by 5 bases and the J gene end by 5 bases; junction bases not matched to a gene: 10. The CDR3 is 15 residues long.

CDR3 sequence: CSGWRGSPPYNEQFF. DNA for the CDR3: TGCAGCGGCTGGCGGGGGAGTCCGCCTTACAATGAGCAGTTCTTC. This chain uses TRBV29-1 with TRBJ2-1; 7 nucleotides match TRBD2. The CDR3 covers 15 residues. J gave up 4 bases and V 7 bases, and 13 bases lay outside the gene matches. Germline lookup yields CDR1 SQVTM and CDR2 ANQGSEA.

The chain is built from TRBV29-1 and TRBJ2-7; 7 bases line up with TRBD2. V lost 7 bases, J lost 4 bases, and 10 bases stayed unmatched. Germline V gene lookup returns CDR1 SQVTM and CDR2 ANQGSEA. The CDR3 runs 13 residues. CDR3 protein: CSASGTNIYEQYF. In DNA form, the CDR3 reads TGCAGCGCCTCCGGGACTAACATTTACGAGCAGTACTTC.

The chain combines TRBV6-4 with TRBJ2-4; 8 bases match TRBD2. Germline CDR1 reads MRHNA; CDR2 reads SNTAGT. The CDR3 length is 14 residues. The V and J ends lost 0 bases and 9 bases, in that order; junction bases with no gene match: 4. The CDR3 protein is CASSDSGRGGIQYF. The CDR3 region has the DNA TGTGCCAGCAGTGACTCGGGTCGGGGGGGCATTCAGTACTTC.